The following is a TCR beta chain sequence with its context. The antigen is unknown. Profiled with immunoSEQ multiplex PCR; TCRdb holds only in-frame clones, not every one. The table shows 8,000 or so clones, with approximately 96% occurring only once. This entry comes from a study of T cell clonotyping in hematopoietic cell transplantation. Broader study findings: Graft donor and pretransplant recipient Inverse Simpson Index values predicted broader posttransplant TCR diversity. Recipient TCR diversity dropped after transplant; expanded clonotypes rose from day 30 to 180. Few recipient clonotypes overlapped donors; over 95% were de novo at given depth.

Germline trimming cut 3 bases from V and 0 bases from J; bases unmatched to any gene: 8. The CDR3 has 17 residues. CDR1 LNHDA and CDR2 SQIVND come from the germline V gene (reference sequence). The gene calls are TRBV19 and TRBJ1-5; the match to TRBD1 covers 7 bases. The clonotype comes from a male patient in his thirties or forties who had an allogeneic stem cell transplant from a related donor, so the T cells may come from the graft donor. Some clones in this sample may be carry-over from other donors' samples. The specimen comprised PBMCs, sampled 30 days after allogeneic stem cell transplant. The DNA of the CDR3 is TGTGCCAGTAGTATGAGGGGGCCGGACGATAGCAATCAGCCCCAGCATTTT. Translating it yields CASSMRGPDDSNQPQHF.